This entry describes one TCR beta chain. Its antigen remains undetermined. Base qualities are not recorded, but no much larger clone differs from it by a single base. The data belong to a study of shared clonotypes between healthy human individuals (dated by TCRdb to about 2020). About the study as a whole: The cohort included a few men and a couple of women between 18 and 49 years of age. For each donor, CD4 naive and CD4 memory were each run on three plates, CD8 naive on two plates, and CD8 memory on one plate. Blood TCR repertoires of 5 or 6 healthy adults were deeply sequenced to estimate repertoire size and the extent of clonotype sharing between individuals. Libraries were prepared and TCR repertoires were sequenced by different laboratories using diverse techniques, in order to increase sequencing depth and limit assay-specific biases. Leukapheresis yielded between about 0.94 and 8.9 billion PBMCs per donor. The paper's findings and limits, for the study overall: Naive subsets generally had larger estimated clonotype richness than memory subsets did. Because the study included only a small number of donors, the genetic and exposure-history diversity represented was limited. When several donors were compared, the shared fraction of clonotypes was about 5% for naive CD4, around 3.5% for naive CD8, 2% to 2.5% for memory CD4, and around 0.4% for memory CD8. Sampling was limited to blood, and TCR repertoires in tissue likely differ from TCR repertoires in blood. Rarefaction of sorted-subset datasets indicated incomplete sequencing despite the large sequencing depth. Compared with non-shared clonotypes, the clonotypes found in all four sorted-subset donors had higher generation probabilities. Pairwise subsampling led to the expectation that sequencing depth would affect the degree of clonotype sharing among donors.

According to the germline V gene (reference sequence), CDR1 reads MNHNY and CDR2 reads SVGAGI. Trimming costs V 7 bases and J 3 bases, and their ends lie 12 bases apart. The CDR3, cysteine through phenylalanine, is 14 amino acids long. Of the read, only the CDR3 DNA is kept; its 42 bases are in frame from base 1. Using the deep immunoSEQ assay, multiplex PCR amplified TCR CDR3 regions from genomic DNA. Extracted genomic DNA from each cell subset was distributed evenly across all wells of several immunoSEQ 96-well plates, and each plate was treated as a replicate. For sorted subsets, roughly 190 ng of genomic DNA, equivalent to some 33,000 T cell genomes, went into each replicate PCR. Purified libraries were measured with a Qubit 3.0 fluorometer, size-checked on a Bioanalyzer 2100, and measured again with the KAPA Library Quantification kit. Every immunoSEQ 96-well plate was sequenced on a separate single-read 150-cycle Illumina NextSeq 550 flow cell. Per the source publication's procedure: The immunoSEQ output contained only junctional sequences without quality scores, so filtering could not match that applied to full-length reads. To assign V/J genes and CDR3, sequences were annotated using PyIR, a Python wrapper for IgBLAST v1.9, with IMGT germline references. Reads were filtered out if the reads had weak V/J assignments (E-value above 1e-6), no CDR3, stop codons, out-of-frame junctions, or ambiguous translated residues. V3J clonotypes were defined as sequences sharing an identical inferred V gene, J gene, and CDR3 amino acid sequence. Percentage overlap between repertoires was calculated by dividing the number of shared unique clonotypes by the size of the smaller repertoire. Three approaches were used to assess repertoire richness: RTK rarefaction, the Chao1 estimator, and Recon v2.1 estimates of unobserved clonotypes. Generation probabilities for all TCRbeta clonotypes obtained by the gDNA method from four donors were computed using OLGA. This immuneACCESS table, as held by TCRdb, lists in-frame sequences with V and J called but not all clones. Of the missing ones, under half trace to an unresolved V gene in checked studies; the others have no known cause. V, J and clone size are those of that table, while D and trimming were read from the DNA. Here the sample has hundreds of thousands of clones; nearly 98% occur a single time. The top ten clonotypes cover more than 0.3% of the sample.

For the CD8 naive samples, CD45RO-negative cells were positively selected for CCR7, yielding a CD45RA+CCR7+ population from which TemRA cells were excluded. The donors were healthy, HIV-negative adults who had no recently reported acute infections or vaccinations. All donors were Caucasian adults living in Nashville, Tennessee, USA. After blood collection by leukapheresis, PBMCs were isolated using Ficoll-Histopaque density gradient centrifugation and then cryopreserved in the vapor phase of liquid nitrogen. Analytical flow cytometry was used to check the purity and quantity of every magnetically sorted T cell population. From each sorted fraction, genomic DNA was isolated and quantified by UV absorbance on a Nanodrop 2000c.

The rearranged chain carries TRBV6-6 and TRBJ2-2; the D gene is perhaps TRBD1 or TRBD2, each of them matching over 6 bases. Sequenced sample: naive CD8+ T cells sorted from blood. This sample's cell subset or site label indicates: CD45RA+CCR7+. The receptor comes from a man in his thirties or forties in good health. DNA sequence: TGTGCCAGCAAAGGGGGGTCTTACACCGGGGAGCTGTTTTTT. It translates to CASKGGSYTGELFF.